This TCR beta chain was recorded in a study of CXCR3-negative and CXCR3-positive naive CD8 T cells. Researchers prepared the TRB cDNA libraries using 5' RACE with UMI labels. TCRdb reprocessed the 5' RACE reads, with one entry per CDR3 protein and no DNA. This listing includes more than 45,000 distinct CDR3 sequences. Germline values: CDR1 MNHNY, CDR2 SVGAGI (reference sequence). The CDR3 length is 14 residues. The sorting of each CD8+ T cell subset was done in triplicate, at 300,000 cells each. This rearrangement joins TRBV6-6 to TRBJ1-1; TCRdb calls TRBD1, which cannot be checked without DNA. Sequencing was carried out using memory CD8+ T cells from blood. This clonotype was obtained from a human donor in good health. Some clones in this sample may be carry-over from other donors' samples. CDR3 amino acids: CASSYLADRGQAFF.